This T cell receptor (beta chain) was sequenced during a study of monozygotic twins with inflammatory bowel disease. Concerning this clonotype itself: Its antigen is undetermined.

Germline-derived CDR1 and CDR2 are KGHSH and LQKENI. The CDR3 is 13 amino acids. Overall study results and limits: With inverse Simpson as the measure, TCRbeta diversity was lower in IBD patients than in healthy co-twins. A distinction between different T cell subtypes was not possible. Discordant twins showed the same repertoire similarity as concordant twins, possibly from limited power.

TCRdb re-analyzed the 5' RACE reads; it lists each CDR3 protein once, without DNA. This sample's clone table lists hundreds of thousands of distinct CDR3 sequences. The chain carries TRBV18 and TRBJ2-5; TCRdb returns TRBD1, unconfirmable since there is no DNA. The sequence was collected from a human donor with ulcerative colitis or Crohn's disease, or a healthy co-twin of an affected twin (not recorded which). The sequencing sample was made of blood. The CDR3 spells CASSPGREETQYF.